This T cell receptor (beta chain) was profiled in a study of shared clonotypes between healthy human individuals. About the research overall: CD8 memory received one plate per donor, CD8 naive two, CD4 memory three and CD4 naive three.

Data came from immunoSEQ multiplex PCR; TCRdb stores just in-frame clones and leaves some out. Of some 800,000 clones in the sample, around 93% were seen once. Germline CDR1 SGHNT, CDR2 YYREEE (reference sequence). This CDR3 contains 17 residues. V gave up 2 bases and J gave up 4 bases; unmatched junction bases: 7. Naive CD8 cells lacked CD45RO and underwent positive selection for CCR7, leaving out terminally differentiated effector memory CD45RA+ cells. Donors, healthy HIV-negative adults, lacked recent acute infections or vaccinations. Study-level findings and limits: Estimated richness was generally greater in naive than memory subsets. The diversity represented, both genetic and in exposure history, was limited by few donors.

A note on this clone: The antigen is undetermined.

This receptor was identified in a man aged 30 to 39 in good health. The chain employs TRBV5-4 and TRBJ2-1; 12 nucleotides line up with TRBD2. The specimen was naive CD8+ T cells sorted from blood. CDR3 sequence (DNA): TGTGCCAGCAGCTTCCGGACTAGCGGGACGAGATACAATGAGCAGTTCTTC. Translating gives CASSFRTSGTRYNEQFF.